These T cell receptor beta chains were read from a single sample in a study of CD8 T cells in Susac syndrome. TCRdb reanalysed the immunoSEQ multiplex PCR reads using MiXCR and keeps one entry per CDR3 protein. The sample shows over 65,000 distinct CDR3 sequences, about 93% of them seen only once. Specimen: CD4+ T cells from PBMCs. The source is a human donor with Susac syndrome. Each CDR3 is given with its conserved first and last residue. A D gene is named only where the DNA matches it firmly. Only some rows state a clone size, as once, few, many or a class for expanded clones.

D gene	V gene	clone size	J gene	CDR3 protein	CDR3 DNA
-	TRBV20-1	-	TRBJ1-4	CSARPPGGGDEKLFF	TGCAGTGCTAGACCCCCCGGGGGAGGGGATGAAAAACTGTTTTTT
TRBD2	TRBV7-6	-	TRBJ2-1	CASSLDPLAGGVYNEQFF	TGTGCCAGCAGCTTAGATCCGTTAGCGGGCGGGGTCTACAATGAGCAGTTCTTC
TRBD1	TRBV7-9	-	TRBJ2-7	CASSLERQGEYF	TGTGCCAGCAGCTTAGAGCGGCAGGGGGAGTACTTC
-	TRBV7-2	-	TRBJ1-5	CASRYPGLDQPQHF	TGTGCCAGCCGATATCCGGGACTCGATCAGCCCCAGCATTTT
-	TRBV19	-	TRBJ2-6	CASSIRVLGAKANVLTF	TGTGCCAGTAGTATTCGAGTATTGGGGGCTAAGGCCAACGTCCTGACTTTC
-	TRBV7-3	-	TRBJ1-2	CASTPTGGRLDGYTF	TGTGCCAGCACACCCACGGGAGGACGACTGGACGGCTACACCTTC
-	TRBV12-3/TRBV12-4	-	TRBJ2-1	CASSLTRGSLHQIEQFF	TGTGCCAGCAGTTTAACACGGGGGAGTCTACATCAGATTGAGCAGTTCTTC
TRBD2	TRBV12-3/TRBV12-4	-	TRBJ2-3	CASSLALLAGGGDTQYF	TGTGCCAGCAGTTTAGCGCTATTAGCGGGAGGAGGAGATACGCAGTATTTT
-	TRBV28	-	TRBJ2-7	CAHGERYEQYF	TGTGCCCATGGGGAGCGATACGAGCAGTACTTC
TRBD2	TRBV30	once	TRBJ2-1	CAWSGGLEVAYNEQFF	TGTGCCTGGAGTGGGGGACTAGAGGTGGCCTACAATGAGCAGTTCTTC
-	TRBV20-1	-	TRBJ2-7	CSAREDDEQYF	TGCAGTGCTAGAGAAGACGACGAGCAGTACTTC
-	TRBV29-1	-	TRBJ2-3	CSSRHGVTDTQYF	TGCAGCAGCAGACACGGTGTCACAGATACGCAGTATTTT
-	TRBV30	-	TRBJ2-7	CAWRENRGEQYF	TGTGCCTGGAGGGAGAACCGGGGGGAGCAGTACTTC
-	TRBV5-1	-	TRBJ2-7	CASSLGQAAGPKQYF	TGCGCCAGCAGCTTGGGACAGGCCGCCGGGCCGAAGCAGTACTTC
TRBD1	TRBV19	-	TRBJ2-1	CASRAFGQARNEQFF	TGTGCCAGTAGAGCCTTCGGACAGGCGAGAAATGAGCAGTTCTTC
-	TRBV28	-	TRBJ1-5	CASSFNFGNQPQHF	TGTGCCAGCAGTTTCAACTTCGGGAATCAGCCCCAGCATTTT
TRBD2	TRBV2	-	TRBJ2-5	CASSATSGVETQYF	TGTGCCAGCAGTGCGACTAGCGGGGTAGAGACCCAGTACTTC
-	TRBV7-2	once	TRBJ1-3	CASSHAVRSSGNTIYF	TGTGCCAGCAGCCACGCGGTGAGGAGCTCTGGAAACACCATATATTTT
TRBD1	TRBV3-1	-	TRBJ2-7	CASTLTGSSYEQYF	TGTGCCAGCACCTTGACAGGGTCCTCCTACGAGCAGTACTTC
TRBD2	TRBV7-2	-	TRBJ2-3	CASSLGLSAGVDTQYF	TGTGCCAGCAGCTTAGGCTTGTCAGCGGGGGTTGATACGCAGTATTTT
-	TRBV2	once	TRBJ2-4	CASSAQQLSGDIQYF	TGTGCCAGCAGTGCCCAGCAGCTCTCAGGCGACATTCAGTACTTC
-	TRBV20-1	-	TRBJ2-1	CSAPQLRNEQFF	TGCAGTGCTCCCCAACTAAGGAATGAGCAGTTCTTC
TRBD2	TRBV3-1	-	TRBJ2-1	CASSQDLAGDINNEQFF	TGTGCCAGCAGCCAAGATTTAGCGGGAGATATCAACAATGAGCAGTTCTTC
-	TRBV9	-	TRBJ2-4	CASSVQVAGNIQYF	TGTGCCAGCAGCGTCCAGGTTGCGGGGAACATTCAGTACTTC
TRBD2	TRBV20-1	-	TRBJ2-1	CSAQPSGRAYNEQFF	TGCAGTGCTCAACCTAGCGGGAGGGCCTACAATGAGCAGTTCTTC
-	TRBV6-5	-	TRBJ1-5	CASSYSPGNQPQHF	TGTGCCAGCAGTTACTCCCCGGGGAATCAGCCCCAGCATTTT
-	TRBV20-1	-	TRBJ2-5	CSAREKETQYF	TGCAGTGCTAGGGAGAAAGAGACCCAGTACTTC
-	TRBV7-3	-	TRBJ2-5	CASSLTGNEYLETQYF	TGTGCCAGCAGCTTAACAGGGAACGAATACCTAGAGACCCAGTACTTC
-	TRBV5-6	-	TRBJ1-2	CASSPPGLTF	TGTGCCAGCAGCCCCCCGGGACTCACCTTC
-	TRBV12-5	-	TRBJ1-6	CASGLSTRPSSYNSPLHF	TGTGCTAGTGGTTTATCCACAAGGCCCAGCTCCTATAATTCACCCCTCCACTTT
TRBD2	TRBV11-2	-	TRBJ2-1	CASSLSSGGNEQFF	TGTGCCAGCAGCTTAAGTAGCGGGGGGAATGAGCAGTTCTTC
-	TRBV5-1	-	TRBJ2-5	CASSPGGSQQETQYF	TGCGCCAGCAGCCCTGGGGGGTCCCAGCAAGAGACCCAGTACTTC
-	TRBV12-3/TRBV12-4	-	TRBJ2-1	CASSLGGRGEQFF	TGTGCCAGCAGTTTAGGTGGGAGGGGGGAGCAGTTCTTC
TRBD2	TRBV5-1	-	TRBJ2-1	CASSTQAGSPGGFF	TGCGCCAGCAGCACTCAAGCGGGCTCCCCGGGGGGGTTCTTC
TRBD1	TRBV9	few	TRBJ1-3	CASSLGQGARNTIYF	TGTGCCAGCAGTCTAGGACAGGGGGCGAGAAACACCATATATTTT
TRBD2	TRBV20-1	-	TRBJ2-1	CSAPWTSRLGEQFF	TGCAGTGCTCCGTGGACTAGCAGGTTAGGGGAGCAGTTCTTC
-	TRBV15	once	TRBJ2-3	CATSRDASSDTQYF	TGTGCCACCAGCAGAGATGCCTCATCAGATACGCAGTATTTT
-	TRBV20-1	-	TRBJ2-1	CSARARPPTGNEQFF	TGCAGTGCTAGAGCGAGACCCCCGACAGGCAATGAGCAGTTCTTC
TRBD1	TRBV5-1	-	TRBJ2-1	CASSWGQGLSYNEQFF	TGCGCCAGCAGCTGGGGACAGGGTCTATCCTACAATGAGCAGTTCTTC
TRBD2	TRBV28	-	TRBJ2-1	CASLGLAGLNEQFF	TGTGCCAGCCTGGGACTAGCGGGATTGAATGAGCAGTTCTTC
-	TRBV28	-	TRBJ1-3	CASSRQSRAGNTIYF	TGTGCCAGCAGTCGACAGTCCCGGGCAGGAAACACCATATATTTT
-	TRBV5-6	-	TRBJ2-1	CASSLAMSSYNEQFF	TGTGCCAGCAGCTTGGCAATGAGCTCCTACAATGAGCAGTTCTTC
-	TRBV29-1	-	TRBJ1-4	CSVEGLKIPGGRDEKLFF	TGCAGCGTTGAAGGCCTAAAGATTCCGGGGGGGCGCGATGAAAAACTGTTTTTT
TRBD1	TRBV6-2/TRBV6-3	once	TRBJ2-1	CASSYSGTDNEQFF	TGTGCCAGCAGTTATAGTGGGACAGACAATGAGCAGTTCTTC
-	TRBV27	-	TRBJ2-1	CASSLSSDEQFF	TGTGCCAGCAGTTTATCTAGCGATGAGCAGTTCTTC
-	TRBV27	-	TRBJ2-6	CASSPLPSSGANVLTF	TGTGCCAGCAGCCCTCTCCCCAGCTCTGGGGCCAACGTCCTGACTTTC
-	TRBV12-3/TRBV12-4	-	TRBJ1-5	CASSLALSRNQPQHF	TGTGCCAGCAGTTTAGCGCTGTCAAGGAATCAGCCCCAGCATTTT
TRBD2	TRBV6-2/TRBV6-3	-	TRBJ2-1	CASSPSSGRAWNEQFF	TGTGCCAGCAGTCCATCAAGCGGGAGGGCCTGGAATGAGCAGTTCTTC
TRBD1	TRBV20-1	-	TRBJ2-6	CSARDWGQPTSGANVLTF	TGCAGTGCTAGAGATTGGGGACAGCCTACCTCTGGGGCCAACGTCCTGACTTTC
-	TRBV13	-	TRBJ2-3	CASSLAALMDTQYF	TGTGCCAGCAGCTTAGCGGCCTTGATGGATACGCAGTATTTT
-	TRBV9	-	TRBJ2-1	CASSPRSGPYNEQFF	TGTGCCAGCAGCCCTCGCTCCGGCCCCTACAATGAGCAGTTCTTC
TRBD1	TRBV12-3/TRBV12-4	-	TRBJ2-1	CASSFGHRGYNEQFF	TGTGCCAGCAGTTTTGGCCACAGGGGCTACAATGAGCAGTTCTTC
-	TRBV7-8	once	TRBJ2-3	CASSLGAMRTDTQYF	TGTGCCAGCAGCTTAGGGGCGATGAGGACAGATACGCAGTATTTT